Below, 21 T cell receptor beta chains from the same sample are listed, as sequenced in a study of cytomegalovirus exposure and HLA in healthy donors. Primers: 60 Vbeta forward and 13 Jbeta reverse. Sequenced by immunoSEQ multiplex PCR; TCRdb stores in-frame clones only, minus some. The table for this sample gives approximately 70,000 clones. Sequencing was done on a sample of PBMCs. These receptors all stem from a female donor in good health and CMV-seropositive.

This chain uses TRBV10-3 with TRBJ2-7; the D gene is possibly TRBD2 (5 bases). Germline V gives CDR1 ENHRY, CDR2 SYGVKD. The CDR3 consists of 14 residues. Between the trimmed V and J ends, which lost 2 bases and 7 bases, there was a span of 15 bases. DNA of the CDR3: TGTGCCATCAGTGAGAGTCAGGACTCCGTGGAGCAGTACTTC. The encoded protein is CAISESQDSVEQYF.

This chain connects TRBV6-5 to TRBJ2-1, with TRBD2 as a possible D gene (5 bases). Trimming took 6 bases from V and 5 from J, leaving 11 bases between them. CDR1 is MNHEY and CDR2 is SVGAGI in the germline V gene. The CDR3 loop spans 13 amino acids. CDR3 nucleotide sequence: TGTGCCAGCAGCCCCGGGATCGACAATGAGCAGTTCTTC. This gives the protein CASSPGIDNEQFF.

The CDR3 is CASRGTSGREHEQFF. CDR3 coding DNA: TGTGCCAGCAGAGGGACTAGCGGGAGGGAGCATGAGCAGTTCTTC. The rearrangement links TRBV6-6 to TRBJ2-1, with 16 bases lining up with TRBD2. CDR1 and CDR2 (germline): MNHNY, SVGAGI (reference sequence). Trimming removed 6 bases from V and 8 bases from J; junction bases left unmatched: 4. This CDR3 has 15 residues.

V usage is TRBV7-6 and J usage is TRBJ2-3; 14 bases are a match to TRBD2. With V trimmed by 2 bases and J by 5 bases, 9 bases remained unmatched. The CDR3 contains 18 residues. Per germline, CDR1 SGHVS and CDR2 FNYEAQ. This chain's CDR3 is CASSLLGLAGAREDTQYF. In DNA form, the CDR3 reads TGTGCCAGCAGCTTATTGGGACTAGCGGGGGCCCGGGAAGATACGCAGTATTTT.

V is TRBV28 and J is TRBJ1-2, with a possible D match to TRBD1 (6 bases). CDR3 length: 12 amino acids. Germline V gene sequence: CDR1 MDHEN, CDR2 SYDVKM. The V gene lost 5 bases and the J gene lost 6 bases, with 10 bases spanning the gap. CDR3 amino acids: CASSPTGHGYTF. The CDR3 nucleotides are TGTGCCAGCAGTCCTACAGGGCATGGCTACACCTTC.

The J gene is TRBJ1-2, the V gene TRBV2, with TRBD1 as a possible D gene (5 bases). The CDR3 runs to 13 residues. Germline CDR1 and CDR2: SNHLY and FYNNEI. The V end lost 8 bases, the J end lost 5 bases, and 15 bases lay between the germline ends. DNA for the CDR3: TGTGCCAGCCTCTGGGGCCCACCTTATGGCTACACCTTC. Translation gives CASLWGPPYGYTF.

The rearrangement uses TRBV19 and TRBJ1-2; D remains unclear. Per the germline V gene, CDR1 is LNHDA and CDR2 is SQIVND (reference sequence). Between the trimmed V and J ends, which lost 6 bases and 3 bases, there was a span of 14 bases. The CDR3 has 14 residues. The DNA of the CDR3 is TGTGCCAGTAGCTCCTGGGAGGACTACTATGGCTACACCTTC. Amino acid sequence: CASSSWEDYYGYTF.

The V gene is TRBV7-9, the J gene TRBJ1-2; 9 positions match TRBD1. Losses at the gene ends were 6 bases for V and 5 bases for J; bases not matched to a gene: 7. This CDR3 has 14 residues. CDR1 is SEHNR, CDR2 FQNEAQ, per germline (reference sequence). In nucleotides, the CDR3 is TGTGCCAGCAGGCCCGGGACAGGGTCGTATGGCTACACCTTC. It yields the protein CASRPGTGSYGYTF.

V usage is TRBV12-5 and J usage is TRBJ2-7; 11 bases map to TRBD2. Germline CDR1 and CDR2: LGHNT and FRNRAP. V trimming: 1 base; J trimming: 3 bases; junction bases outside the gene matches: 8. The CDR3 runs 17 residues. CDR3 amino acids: CASGLGNSGLAVYEQYF. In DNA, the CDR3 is TGTGCTAGTGGTTTGGGGAACTCGGGACTAGCGGTCTACGAGCAGTACTTC.

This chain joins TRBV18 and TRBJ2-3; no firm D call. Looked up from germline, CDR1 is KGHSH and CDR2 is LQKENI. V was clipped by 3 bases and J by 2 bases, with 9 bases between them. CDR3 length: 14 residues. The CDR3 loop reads CASSPPVYTDTQYF. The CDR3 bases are TGTGCCAGCTCACCCCCGGTTTACACAGATACGCAGTATTTT.

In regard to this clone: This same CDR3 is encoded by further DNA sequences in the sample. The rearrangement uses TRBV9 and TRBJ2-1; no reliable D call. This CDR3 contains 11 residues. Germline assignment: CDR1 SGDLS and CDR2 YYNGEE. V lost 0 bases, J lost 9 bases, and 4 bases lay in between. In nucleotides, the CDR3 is TGTGCCAGCAGCGTAGCAGGTGAGCAGTTCTTC. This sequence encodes CASSVAGEQFF. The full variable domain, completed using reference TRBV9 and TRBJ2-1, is DSGVTQTPKHLITATGQRVTLRCSPRSGDLSVYWYQQSLDQGLQFLIQYYNGEERAKGNILERFSAQQFPDLHSELNLSSLELGDSALYFCASSVAGEQFFGPGTRLTVL.

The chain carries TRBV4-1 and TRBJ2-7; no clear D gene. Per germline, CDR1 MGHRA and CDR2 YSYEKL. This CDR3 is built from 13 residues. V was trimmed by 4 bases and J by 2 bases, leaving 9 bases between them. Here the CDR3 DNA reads TGCGCCAGCAGCCGTTTCCGTACCTACGAGCAGTACTTC. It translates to CASSRFRTYEQYF.

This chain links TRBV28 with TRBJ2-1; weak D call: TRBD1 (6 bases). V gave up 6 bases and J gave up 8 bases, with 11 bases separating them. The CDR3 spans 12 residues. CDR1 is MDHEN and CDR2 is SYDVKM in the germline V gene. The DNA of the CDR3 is TGTGCCAGCAGCCGCTACAGGGATGAGCAGTTCTTC. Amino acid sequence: CASSRYRDEQFF.

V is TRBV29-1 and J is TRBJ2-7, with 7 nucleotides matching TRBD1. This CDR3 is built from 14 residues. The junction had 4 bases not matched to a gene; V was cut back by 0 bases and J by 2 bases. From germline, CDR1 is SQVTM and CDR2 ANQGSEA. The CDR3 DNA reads TGCAGCGTTGAAGATGGGACAGCCGCCTACGAGCAGTACTTC. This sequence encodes CSVEDGTAAYEQYF.

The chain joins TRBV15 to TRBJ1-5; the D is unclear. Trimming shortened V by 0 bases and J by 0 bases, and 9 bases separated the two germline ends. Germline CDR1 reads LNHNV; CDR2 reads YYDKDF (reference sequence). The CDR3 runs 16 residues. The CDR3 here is CATSRDRGDSNQPQHF. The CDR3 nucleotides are TGTGCCACCAGCAGAGATCGCGGAGATAGCAATCAGCCCCAGCATTTT.

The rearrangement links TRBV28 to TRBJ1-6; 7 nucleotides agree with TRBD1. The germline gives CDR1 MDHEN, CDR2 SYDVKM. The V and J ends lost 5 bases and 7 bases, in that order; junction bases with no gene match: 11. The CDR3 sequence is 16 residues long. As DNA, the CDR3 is TGTGCCAGCAGTGCCAACAGGGGCTATAGCAATTCACCCCTCCACTTT. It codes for CASSANRGYSNSPLHF.

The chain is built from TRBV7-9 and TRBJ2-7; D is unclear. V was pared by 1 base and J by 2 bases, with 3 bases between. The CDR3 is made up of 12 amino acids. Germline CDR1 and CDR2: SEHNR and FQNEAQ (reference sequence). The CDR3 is CASSLGTYEQYF. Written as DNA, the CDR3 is TGTGCCAGCAGCTTAGGTACCTACGAGCAGTACTTC.

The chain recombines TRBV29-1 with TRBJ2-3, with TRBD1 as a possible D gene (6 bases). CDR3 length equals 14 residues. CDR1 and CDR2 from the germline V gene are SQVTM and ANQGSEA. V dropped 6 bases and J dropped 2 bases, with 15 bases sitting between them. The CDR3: CSVRSRTVTDTQYF. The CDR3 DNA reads TGCAGCGTCCGTTCTAGGACAGTCACAGATACGCAGTATTTT.

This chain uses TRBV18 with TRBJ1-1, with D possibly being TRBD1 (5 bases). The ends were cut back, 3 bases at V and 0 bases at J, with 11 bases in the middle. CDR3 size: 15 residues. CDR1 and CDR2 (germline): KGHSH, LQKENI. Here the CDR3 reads CASSPLDTMNTEAFF. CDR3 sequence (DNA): TGTGCCAGCTCACCCCTGGACACAATGAACACTGAAGCTTTCTTT.

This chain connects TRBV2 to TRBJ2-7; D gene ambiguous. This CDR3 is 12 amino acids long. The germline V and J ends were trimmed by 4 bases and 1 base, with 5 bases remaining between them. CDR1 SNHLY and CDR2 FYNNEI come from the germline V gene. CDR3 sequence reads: CASSATSYEQYF. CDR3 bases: TGTGCCAGCAGTGCCACATCCTACGAGCAGTACTTC.

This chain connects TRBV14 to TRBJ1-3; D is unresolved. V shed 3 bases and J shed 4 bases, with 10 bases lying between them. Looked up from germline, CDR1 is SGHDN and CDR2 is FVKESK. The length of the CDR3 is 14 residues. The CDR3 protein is CASSHTAGGNTIYF. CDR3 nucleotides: TGTGCCAGCAGCCACACAGCCGGCGGAAACACCATATATTTT.